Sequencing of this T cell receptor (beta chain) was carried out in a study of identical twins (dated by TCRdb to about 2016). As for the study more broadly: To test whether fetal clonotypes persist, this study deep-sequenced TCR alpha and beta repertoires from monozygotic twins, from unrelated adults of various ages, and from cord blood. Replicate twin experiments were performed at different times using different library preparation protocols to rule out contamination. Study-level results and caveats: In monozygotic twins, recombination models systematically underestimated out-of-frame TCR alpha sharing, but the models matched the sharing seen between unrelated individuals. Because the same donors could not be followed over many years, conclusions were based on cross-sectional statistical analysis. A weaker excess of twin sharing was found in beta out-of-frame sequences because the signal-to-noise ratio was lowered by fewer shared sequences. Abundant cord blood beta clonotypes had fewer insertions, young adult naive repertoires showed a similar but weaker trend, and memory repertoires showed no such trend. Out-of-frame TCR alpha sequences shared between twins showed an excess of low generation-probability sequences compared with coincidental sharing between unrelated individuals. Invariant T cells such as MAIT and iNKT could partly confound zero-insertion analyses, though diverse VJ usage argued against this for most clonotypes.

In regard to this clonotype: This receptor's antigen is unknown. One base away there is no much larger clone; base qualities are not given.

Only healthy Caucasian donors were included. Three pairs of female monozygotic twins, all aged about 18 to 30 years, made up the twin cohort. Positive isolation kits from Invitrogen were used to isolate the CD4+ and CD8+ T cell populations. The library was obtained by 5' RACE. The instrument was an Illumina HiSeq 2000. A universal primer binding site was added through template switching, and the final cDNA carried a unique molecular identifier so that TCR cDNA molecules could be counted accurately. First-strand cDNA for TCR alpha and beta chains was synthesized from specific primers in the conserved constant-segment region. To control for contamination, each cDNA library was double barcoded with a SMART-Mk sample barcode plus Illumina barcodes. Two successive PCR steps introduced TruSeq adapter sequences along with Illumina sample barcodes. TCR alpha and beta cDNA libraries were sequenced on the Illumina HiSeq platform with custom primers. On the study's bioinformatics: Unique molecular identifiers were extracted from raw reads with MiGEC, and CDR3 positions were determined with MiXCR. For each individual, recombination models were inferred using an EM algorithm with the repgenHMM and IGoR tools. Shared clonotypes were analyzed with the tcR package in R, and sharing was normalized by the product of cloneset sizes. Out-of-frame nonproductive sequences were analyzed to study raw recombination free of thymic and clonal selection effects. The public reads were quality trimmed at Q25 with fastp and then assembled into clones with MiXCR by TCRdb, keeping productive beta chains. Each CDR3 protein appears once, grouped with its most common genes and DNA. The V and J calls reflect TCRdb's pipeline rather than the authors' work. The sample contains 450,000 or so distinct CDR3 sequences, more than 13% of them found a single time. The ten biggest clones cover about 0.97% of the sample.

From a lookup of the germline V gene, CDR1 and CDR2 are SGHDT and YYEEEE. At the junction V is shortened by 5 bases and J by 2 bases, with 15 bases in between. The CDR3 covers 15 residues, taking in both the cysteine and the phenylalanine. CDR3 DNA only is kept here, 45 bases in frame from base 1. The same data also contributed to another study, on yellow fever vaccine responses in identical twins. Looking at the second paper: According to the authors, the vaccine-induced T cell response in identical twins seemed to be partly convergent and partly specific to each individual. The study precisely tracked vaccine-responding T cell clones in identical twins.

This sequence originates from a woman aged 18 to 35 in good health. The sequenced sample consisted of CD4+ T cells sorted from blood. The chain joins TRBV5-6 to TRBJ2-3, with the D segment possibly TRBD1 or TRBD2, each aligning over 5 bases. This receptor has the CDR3 CASRAPGANTDTQYF. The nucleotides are TGTGCCAGCAGGGCCCCCGGGGCTAACACAGATACGCAGTATTTT.